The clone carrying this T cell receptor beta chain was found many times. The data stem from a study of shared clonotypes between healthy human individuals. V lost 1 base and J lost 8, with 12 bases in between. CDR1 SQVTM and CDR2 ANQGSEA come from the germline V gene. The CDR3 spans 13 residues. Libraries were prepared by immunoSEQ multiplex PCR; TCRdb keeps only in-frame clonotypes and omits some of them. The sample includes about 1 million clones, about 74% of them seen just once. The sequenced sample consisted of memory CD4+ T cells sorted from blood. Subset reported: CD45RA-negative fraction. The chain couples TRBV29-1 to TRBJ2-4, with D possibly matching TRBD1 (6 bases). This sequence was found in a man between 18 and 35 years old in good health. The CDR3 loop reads CSVEGSGVDIQYF. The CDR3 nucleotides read TGCAGCGTTGAAGGGTCAGGGGTCGACATTCAGTACTTC.